The 5 T cell receptor beta chains below come from one sample, sequenced in a study of T cells in Graves' hyperthyroidism and ophthalmopathy. TCR beta CDR3 regions were amplified from RNA transcripts. TCR CDR3 regions were first amplified by RT-PCR with HTBI primers. One entry per CDR3 protein, called by TCRdb with MiXCR from the multiplex PCR reads. Of about 380,000 distinct CDR3 sequences detected, under 20% appear once; the ten largest clones hold 40%. Material: blood. The receptors shown here come from a man aged 18 to 30 with Graves' ophthalmopathy.

This clonotype occurred many times. V gene TRBV20-1 combines with J gene TRBJ1-2; 7 nucleotides agree with TRBD1. The CDR3 is 14 amino acids. Trimming took 3 bases from V and 0 from J; bases not matched to a gene: 4. Per the germline V gene, CDR1 is DFQATT and CDR2 is SNEGSKA (reference sequence). In DNA form, the CDR3 reads TGCAGTGCTAGTGGACAGGATTCTAACTATGGCTACACCTTC. Amino acids: CSASGQDSNYGYTF.

The CDR3 loop is CSASRPVPGYEQYF. The DNA for the CDR3 is TGCAGTGCTAGCCGGCCCGTACCGGGATACGAGCAGTACTTC. The rearrangement joins TRBV20-1 to TRBJ2-7, with a possible D match to TRBD2 (5 bases). The CDR3 has 14 residues. In germline, CDR1 is DFQATT, CDR2 SNEGSKA (reference sequence). The V end was cut by 3 bases, the J end by 4 bases, with 16 bases between.

The chain employs TRBV5-6 and TRBJ2-3, with TRBD2 matching 8 bases. Germline V gives CDR1 SGHDT, CDR2 YYEEEE. Unmatched junction bases numbered 10, after V lost 4 bases and J lost 6 bases. This CDR3 region has 15 residues. The CDR3 bases are TGTGCCAGCAGCCCCGGAGTAGCGGGGTGGGATACGCAGTATTTT. Translation: CASSPGVAGWDTQYF. The full variable domain, completed using reference TRBV5-6 and TRBJ2-3, is DAGVTQSPTHLIKTRGQQVTLRCSPKSGHDTVSWYQQALGQGPQFIFQYYEEEERQRGNFPDRFSGHQFPNYSSELNVNALLLGDSALYLCASSPGVAGWDTQYFGPGTRLTVL.

At least ten counts were recorded for this clonotype. The J gene is TRBJ1-5, the V gene TRBV6-5; D gene unclear. From germline, CDR1 is MNHEY and CDR2 SVGAGI. There are 16 residues in the CDR3. V lost 0 bases, J lost 1 base, and 10 bases lay in between. CDR3 nucleotides: TGTGCCAGCAGTTACTCTCCTTTGGGGAGCAATCAGCCCCAGCATTTT. Its translation: CASSYSPLGSNQPQHF.

This clonotype was counted many times. The chain combines TRBV20-1 with TRBJ1-5, with D tentatively TRBD1 (6 bases). Germline CDR1 is DFQATT and CDR2 is SNEGSKA (reference sequence). V was trimmed by 5 bases and J by 0 bases, leaving 11 bases between them. There are 14 residues in the CDR3. The CDR3 reads CSALRGNSNQPQHF. The CDR3 region has the DNA TGCAGTGCTCTCAGGGGTAATAGCAATCAGCCCCAGCATTTT.